The subject of this entry is one T cell receptor beta chain. Its antigen is not yet known. No base qualities exist here, and no much larger clone lies one base off it. Libraries were built with the immunoSEQ multiplex PCR assay. TCRdb mirrors the immuneACCESS table, restricted to in-frame sequences. Some clones are absent from its copies; in checked studies, under half trace to an unresolved V gene, and the reason for the others is unknown. In all, the sample holds about 100,000 clones, and approximately 92% of those were seen once. The ten largest account for around 1.8% of the sample. This record belongs to a study of T cell changes during pregnancy in multiple sclerosis (dated by TCRdb to between 2018 and 2021). Background on the whole study: Changes in the T cell repertoire over the course of pregnancy were examined in this study in women with multiple sclerosis.

Reading from cysteine to phenylalanine, the CDR3 counts 15 amino acids. Solely the CDR3 DNA is kept, with 45 bases framed from the first base. V is pared back by 1 base and J by 2 bases, with 9 bases lying between the germline termini. Taken from the germline V gene (reference sequence), the CDR1 and CDR2 loops are LNHDA and SQIVND. This receptor was obtained from a female donor with multiple sclerosis, enrolled in a pregnancy study. The rearrangement combines TRBV19 with TRBJ2-1; there is no confident call for the D gene. The sample in question was peripheral blood, obtained after pregnancy. CDR3 protein: CASSIAGLAYNEQFF. The DNA reads as follows: TGTGCCAGTAGTATAGCTGGCCTGGCCTACAATGAGCAGTTCTTC. Where the CDR3 stops, the reference TRBV19 and TRBJ2-1 genes take over; the full variable domain is DGGITQSPKYLFRKEGQNVTLSCEQNLNHDAMYWYRQDPGQGLRLIYYSQIVNDFQKGDIAEGYSVSREKKESFPLTVTSAQKNPTAFYLCASSIAGLAYNEQFFGPGTRLTVL.